Listed below are T cell receptor beta chains from one sample, sequenced in a study of T cell repertoires in cytomegalovirus infection. TCRdb re-called the reads through MiXCR, storing one row per CDR3 protein. The data hold under 200,000 distinct CDR3 sequences, with 28% observed a single time. The material sequenced was PBMCs. These receptor sequences come from a human donor in good health (CMV status not recorded). Some clones in this sample may be carry-over from other donors' samples. Both conserved end residues are part of each CDR3. Each record gives: D gene, V gene, clone size, J gene, CDR3 DNA, CDR3 protein. D genes are given only for firm matches. The size entry is marked missing in some rows and otherwise reads once, few, many or a size class.

D gene: TRBD1
V gene: TRBV6-2/TRBV6-3
clone size: .
J gene: TRBJ2-7
CDR3 DNA: TGTGCCGTCCGGGACAGACTTCTCGGGGAGCAGTACTTC
CDR3 protein: CAVRDRLLGEQYF

D gene: TRBD1
V gene: TRBV7-8
clone size: few
J gene: TRBJ2-7
CDR3 DNA: TGTGCCAGCAGCCCCAGACAGGGTCCGTACTCTTCCTACGAGCAGTACTTC
CDR3 protein: CASSPRQGPYSSYEQYF

D gene: TRBD2
V gene: TRBV29-1
clone size: .
J gene: TRBJ2-1
CDR3 DNA: TGCAGCGTTGAAAGACCCGGGGGGTACAATGAGCAGTTCTTC
CDR3 protein: CSVERPGGYNEQFF

D gene: TRBD1
V gene: TRBV14
clone size: many
J gene: TRBJ2-7
CDR3 DNA: TGTGCCAGCAGCCAAGATGGTCTAAAGACAGGGGCGGGCGCCTACGAGCAGTACTTC
CDR3 protein: CASSQDGLKTGAGAYEQYF

D gene: TRBD2
V gene: TRBV7-2
clone size: few
J gene: TRBJ2-5
CDR3 DNA: TGTGCCAGCAGCTTCCTCCCGGGCAGCGGGGGTTTCTATCAAGAGACCCAGTACTTC
CDR3 protein: CASSFLPGSGGFYQETQYF

D gene: TRBD2
V gene: TRBV7-2
clone size: few
J gene: TRBJ2-1
CDR3 DNA: TGTGCCAGCAGCTTAGAAGTAGCGGGGGAGGGTGAGCAGTTCTTC
CDR3 protein: CASSLEVAGEGEQFF

D gene: TRBD1
V gene: TRBV12-3/TRBV12-4
clone size: few
J gene: TRBJ1-5
CDR3 DNA: TGTGCCAGCAGTTTACACCCCGGGACAGGCAATCAGCCCCAGCATTTT
CDR3 protein: CASSLHPGTGNQPQHF

D gene: TRBD1
V gene: TRBV6-1
clone size: many
J gene: TRBJ2-7
CDR3 DNA: TGTGCCAGCAGTGAACGGACAGGGGATCGGGACGAGCAGTACTTC
CDR3 protein: CASSERTGDRDEQYF

D gene: .
V gene: TRBV2
clone size: few
J gene: TRBJ1-1
CDR3 DNA: TGTGCCAGCATCATGGACATTATCACTGAAGCTTTCTTT
CDR3 protein: CASIMDIITEAFF

D gene: TRBD2
V gene: TRBV7-2
clone size: once
J gene: TRBJ2-1
CDR3 DNA: TGTGCCAGCAGAGGCGGGGGGGCCAGAACCCTTAAAAATGAGCAGTTCTTC
CDR3 protein: CASRGGGARTLKNEQFF

D gene: .
V gene: TRBV6-2/TRBV6-3
clone size: few
J gene: TRBJ2-5
CDR3 DNA: TGTGCCAGCAGTTCCCCGGGACGCCTGCAAGAGACCCAGTACTTC
CDR3 protein: CASSSPGRLQETQYF

D gene: TRBD2
V gene: TRBV7-2
clone size: many
J gene: TRBJ2-7
CDR3 DNA: TGTGCCAGCAGCCCCCGACTAGCGGGGGCGGGGGAGCAGTACTTC
CDR3 protein: CASSPRLAGAGEQYF

D gene: .
V gene: TRBV7-8
clone size: .
J gene: TRBJ1-5
CDR3 DNA: TGTGCCAGCAGCTTAGGGGTATCTGGTGCTCAGCCCCAGCATTTT
CDR3 protein: CASSLGVSGAQPQHF

D gene: .
V gene: TRBV7-8
clone size: many
J gene: TRBJ1-5
CDR3 DNA: TGTGCCAGCAGCCCAGGGAGAGGGACCGGTCAGCCCCAGCATTTT
CDR3 protein: CASSPGRGTGQPQHF

D gene: .
V gene: TRBV4-2
clone size: .
J gene: TRBJ1-1
CDR3 DNA: TGTGCCAGCAGCCCCGGAGGGCGTGGGACGGCGAACACTGAAGCTTTCTTT
CDR3 protein: CASSPGGRGTANTEAFF

D gene: TRBD1
V gene: TRBV20-1
clone size: few
J gene: TRBJ1-5
CDR3 DNA: TGCAGTGCTAGAGAAGGGACAGGGGATCAGCCCCAGCATTTT
CDR3 protein: CSAREGTGDQPQHF

D gene: TRBD2
V gene: TRBV4-3
clone size: few
J gene: TRBJ2-7
CDR3 DNA: TGCGCCAGCAGCCAGGAGACTAGCGGGGGAAACTACGAGCAGTACTTC
CDR3 protein: CASSQETSGGNYEQYF

D gene: .
V gene: TRBV6-2/TRBV6-3
clone size: .
J gene: TRBJ1-2
CDR3 DNA: TGTGCCAGCATCGGCGGCCTGGGCTATGGCTACACCTTC
CDR3 protein: CASIGGLGYGYTF

D gene: TRBD1
V gene: TRBV14
clone size: few
J gene: TRBJ1-2
CDR3 DNA: TGTGCCAGCAGCCCGGACAGGGGAGCGGGTTTAGATGGCTACACCTTC
CDR3 protein: CASSPDRGAGLDGYTF

D gene: .
V gene: TRBV20-1
clone size: .
J gene: TRBJ1-5
CDR3 DNA: TGCAGTGCTAGTTTCGGCCGCAATCAGCCCCAGCATTTT
CDR3 protein: CSASFGRNQPQHF

D gene: .
V gene: TRBV18
clone size: .
J gene: TRBJ1-3
CDR3 DNA: TGTGCCAGCTCACCATTGTCTACTCTAGGGTTTTCTGGAAACACCATATATTTT
CDR3 protein: CASSPLSTLGFSGNTIYF

D gene: .
V gene: TRBV6-2/TRBV6-3
clone size: few
J gene: TRBJ1-2
CDR3 DNA: TGTGCCAGCAGTTACGGTCGTTGGGACGGAACATTTACATCCTATGGCTACACCTTC
CDR3 protein: CASSYGRWDGTFTSYGYTF

D gene: TRBD1
V gene: TRBV4-1
clone size: few
J gene: TRBJ1-1
CDR3 DNA: TGTGCCAGCAGCCAGTACCGAGCCGGGACAGAGAACACTGAAGCTTTCTTT
CDR3 protein: CASSQYRAGTENTEAFF

D gene: .
V gene: TRBV7-2
clone size: many
J gene: TRBJ1-5
CDR3 DNA: TGTGCCAGCAGCTTAATTGGAGGACAGACAAGTCAGCCCCAGCATTTT
CDR3 protein: CASSLIGGQTSQPQHF

D gene: .
V gene: TRBV7-9
clone size: .
J gene: TRBJ1-2
CDR3 DNA: TGTGCCAGCAGCTTAGCGAGTGGGGGAACCGGCTACACCTTC
CDR3 protein: CASSLASGGTGYTF

D gene: .
V gene: TRBV6-1
clone size: few
J gene: TRBJ1-5
CDR3 DNA: TGTGCCAGCAGTTTTAGACGGGAAGCAAGCAATCAGCCCCAGCATTTT
CDR3 protein: CASSFRREASNQPQHF

D gene: TRBD2
V gene: TRBV5-4
clone size: many
J gene: TRBJ2-5
CDR3 DNA: TGTGCCAGCAGCTTAAAACGGGGGGAAGAGACCCAGTACTTC
CDR3 protein: CASSLKRGEETQYF

D gene: TRBD1
V gene: TRBV5-1
clone size: .
J gene: TRBJ2-7
CDR3 DNA: TGCGCCAGCAGCCCTGGACAGGGATCCCCTTGGGAGCAGTACTTC
CDR3 protein: CASSPGQGSPWEQYF

D gene: .
V gene: TRBV5-4
clone size: .
J gene: TRBJ1-1
CDR3 DNA: TGTGCCAGCACCGTTCACCCAACAGAGAACACTGAAGCTTTCTTT
CDR3 protein: CASTVHPTENTEAFF

D gene: .
V gene: TRBV3-1
clone size: .
J gene: TRBJ1-6
CDR3 DNA: TGTGCCAGCAGCCAAGAAGCGGGAAATAATTCACCCCTCCACTTT
CDR3 protein: CASSQEAGNNSPLHF

D gene: .
V gene: TRBV5-5
clone size: once
J gene: TRBJ2-2
CDR3 DNA: TGTGCCAGCAGCTTGGGGGAACTTAGAGACACCGGGGAGCTGTTTTTT
CDR3 protein: CASSLGELRDTGELFF

D gene: TRBD1
V gene: TRBV29-1
clone size: few
J gene: TRBJ1-2
CDR3 DNA: TGCAGCGTTGAATACAGGGGGCAAGATGGCTACACCTTC
CDR3 protein: CSVEYRGQDGYTF

D gene: .
V gene: TRBV12-3/TRBV12-4
clone size: many
J gene: TRBJ1-1
CDR3 DNA: TGTGCCAGCAGTCATGACAGGAACACTGAAGCTTTCTTT
CDR3 protein: CASSHDRNTEAFF

D gene: .
V gene: TRBV6-6
clone size: .
J gene: TRBJ1-1
CDR3 DNA: TGTGCCAGCAGTCCCGGTGTGCCTGAAGCTTTCTTT
CDR3 protein: CASSPGVPEAFF

D gene: TRBD1
V gene: TRBV19
clone size: .
J gene: TRBJ1-1
CDR3 DNA: TGTGCCAGTAGTATGACAGGGGGTGTTATGAACACTGAAGCTTTCTTT
CDR3 protein: CASSMTGGVMNTEAFF

D gene: TRBD1
V gene: TRBV11-3
clone size: many
J gene: TRBJ2-3
CDR3 DNA: TGTGCCAGCAGCTCGCAGGGGGACGGCTGGACAGATACGCAGTATTTT
CDR3 protein: CASSSQGDGWTDTQYF

D gene: .
V gene: TRBV7-9
clone size: .
J gene: TRBJ1-2
CDR3 DNA: TGTGCCAGCAGCTTAGCGACCGTCAACTATGGCTACACCTTC
CDR3 protein: CASSLATVNYGYTF

D gene: .
V gene: TRBV14
clone size: few
J gene: TRBJ1-1
CDR3 DNA: TGTGCCAGCAGCCAAGGTGCATGGGAGGGTACTGAAGCTTTCTTT
CDR3 protein: CASSQGAWEGTEAFF

D gene: .
V gene: TRBV5-1
clone size: few
J gene: TRBJ1-1
CDR3 DNA: TGCGCCAGCAGCTTGGGAGCCCAAGACACTGAAGCTTTCTTT
CDR3 protein: CASSLGAQDTEAFF

D gene: TRBD1
V gene: TRBV6-2/TRBV6-3
clone size: .
J gene: TRBJ1-4
CDR3 DNA: TGTGCCAGCAGTGACAGGGGCGCCGCCGGAGCTAATGAAAAACTGTTTTTT
CDR3 protein: CASSDRGAAGANEKLFF